Shown below are 29 T cell receptor beta chains from a single sample sequenced in a study of shared clonotypes between healthy human individuals. Sequenced by immunoSEQ multiplex PCR; TCRdb stores in-frame clones only, minus some. The sample holds millions of clones, around 93% seen once. CD45RO-negative CD8 cells positively selected for CCR7 made up the naive population, which excluded terminally differentiated effector memory CD45RA+ cells. The sequencing sample was made of naive CD8+ T cells from PBMCs. These receptors all come from a man aged 18-30 years in good health. Some clones in this sample may be carry-over from other donors' samples.

The J gene is TRBJ2-1, the V gene TRBV10-3, with 7 bases aligning to TRBD2. This CDR3 is 15 amino acids long. CDR1 and CDR2 from the germline V gene are ENHRY and SYGVKD. V trimming: 8 bases; J trimming: 0 bases; junction bases outside the gene matches: 7. CDR3 DNA: TGTGCCATCTCAATCGGGGAGGGCTCCTACAATGAGCAGTTCTTC. Its protein product is CAISIGEGSYNEQFF.

V gene TRBV25-1 combines with J gene TRBJ2-5; a possible D gene is TRBD1 (5 bases). Gene TRBJ2-7 matches the end of the DNA better, so the J call may be wrong. Germline-derived CDR1 and CDR2 are MGHDK and SYGVNS. This CDR3 is built from 14 residues. The CDR3 loop is CASSAVGQQYEQYF. CDR3 bases: TGTGCCAGCAGTGCGGTGGGGCAACAGTACGAGCAGTACTTC.

In DNA form, the CDR3 reads TGTGCCAGCAGCTTCAAGGGGGAGGACCCTGGCTATGGCTACACCTTC. Translating gives CASSFKGEDPGYGYTF. This chain joins TRBV7-9 and TRBJ1-2; tentatively, D is TRBD1 (6 bases). CDR1 SEHNR and CDR2 FQNEAQ come from the germline V gene (reference sequence). The CDR3 totals 16 residues. V shed 3 bases and J shed 4 bases, with 18 bases lying between them. Based on the CDR3 plus reference TRBV7-9 and TRBJ1-2, the full variable domain is DTGVSQNPRHKITKRGQNVTFRCDPISEHNRLYWYRQTLGQGPEFLTYFQNEAQLEKSRLLSDRFSAERPKGSFSTLEIQRTEQGDSAMYLCASSFKGEDPGYGYTFGSGTRLTVV.

This chain connects TRBV25-1 to TRBJ2-5; 7 nucleotides agree with TRBD2. J gave up 9 bases and V 3 bases, and 10 bases lay outside the gene matches. The V gene's germline CDR1 is MGHDK and CDR2 SYGVNS. This CDR3 has 14 residues. The CDR3 DNA follows: TGTGCCAGCAGTGACCAACTAGCGACAAAGGCCCAGTACTTC. It is translated as CASSDQLATKAQYF.

This clone appeared a single time. Mismatch with germline at one junction end may stem from a read error. The J gene is TRBJ1-1, the V gene TRBV27, with D unresolved. CDR3 length equals 13 residues. CDR1 and CDR2 (germline): MNHEY, SMNVEV (reference sequence). CDR3 nucleotide sequence: TGTGCCAGCAGTCCCTTTGGACCGCCAGCCTTGGACTTT. Encoded protein: CASSPFGPPALDF.

In DNA, the CDR3 is TGCGCCAGCAGCTTGGTGTGGGGACGGACGAGCTCCTACAATGAGCAGTTCTTC. Amino acids: CASSLVWGRTSSYNEQFF. The V gene is TRBV5-1, the J gene TRBJ2-1; D is possibly TRBD1 or TRBD2 (5 bases each). Germline V gene sequence: CDR1 SGHRS, CDR2 YFSETQ. The length of the CDR3 is 18 residues. Trimming took 0 bases from V and 0 from J, leaving 16 bases between them.

The chain recombines TRBV9 with TRBJ1-4, with D unclear. V was clipped by 0 bases and J by 0 bases, with 9 bases between them. CDR3 size: 16 residues. Germline V gene data show CDR1 as SGDLS and CDR2 as YYNGEE. DNA of the CDR3: TGTGCCAGCAGCGTAGGCCACACCCCAACTAATGAAAAACTGTTTTTT. This gives the protein CASSVGHTPTNEKLFF.

The genes are TRBV4-2 and TRBJ2-3, with no clear D. Germline V gives CDR1 LGHNA, CDR2 YNFKEQ. The CDR3 has 15 residues. Trimming stripped 4 bases from V and 1 base from J, with 12 bases between. The CDR3 here is CASSPTQLRTDTQYF. DNA of the CDR3: TGTGCCAGCAGCCCGACCCAGCTACGCACAGATACGCAGTATTTT.

The J gene is TRBJ2-1, the V gene TRBV19, with a weak D call TRBD2 (6 bases). The germline V gene encodes CDR1 LNHDA and CDR2 SQIVND (reference sequence). This CDR3 has 15 amino acids. With 4 bases removed from V and 2 bases from J, the gap between germline ends came to 12 bases. As DNA, the CDR3 is TGTGCCAGTAGTACATCGGCTAGCGCCTACAATGAGCAGTTCTTC. Translation gives CASSTSASAYNEQFF.

The V gene is TRBV10-3, the J gene TRBJ2-1; D call uncertain. Germline V gene lookup returns CDR1 ENHRY and CDR2 SYGVKD. The CDR3 totals 16 residues. Deletions cut 3 bases from V and 4 bases from J, with 16 bases between. The CDR3 DNA follows: TGTGCCATCAGTGATCCGGCTAGACCAGATTACAATGAGCAGTTCTTC. Protein product: CAISDPARPDYNEQFF.

The chain uses TRBV7-2 and TRBJ2-7, with D maybe TRBD1 (5 bases). There are 15 residues in the CDR3. V dropped 1 base and J dropped 3 bases, with 13 bases sitting between them. CDR1 is SGHTA, CDR2 FQGNSA, per germline. Here the CDR3 DNA reads TGTGCCAGCAGCTTAGGGCCAGGGCTTGGCTACGAGCAGTACTTC. Its translation: CASSLGPGLGYEQYF.

The rearrangement links TRBV30 to TRBJ2-3; 12 nucleotides line up with TRBD2. The CDR3 totals 16 residues. The germline CDR1 and CDR2 sequences are GTSNPN and SVGIG (reference sequence). Trimming removed 0 bases from V and 4 bases from J; junction bases left unmatched: 5. The DNA for the CDR3 is TGTGCCTGGAGTGTCCTGGCTAGCGGGAGGGCAGATACGCAGTATTTT. This codes for CAWSVLASGRADTQYF.

This rearrangement joins TRBV14 to TRBJ2-7; no clear D. The CDR3 consists of 13 residues. The germline V gene encodes CDR1 SGHDN and CDR2 FVKESK. V was shortened by 0 bases and J by 6 bases, with 9 bases between the two germline ends. CDR3 amino acids: CASSQEAFFEQYF. CDR3 nucleotide sequence: TGTGCCAGCAGCCAAGAGGCGTTTTTCGAGCAGTACTTC.

The sample holds one count of this clone. Here the CDR3 reads CASSWQGGIYEQYF. The CDR3 bases are TGTGCCAGCAGCTGGCAGGGGGGAATATACGAGCAGTACTTC. V gene TRBV28 combines with J gene TRBJ2-7; a possible D gene is TRBD1 (7 bases). V was cut by 6 bases and J by 4 bases, with 16 bases left in between. The V gene's germline CDR1 is MDHEN and CDR2 SYDVKM. The CDR3 is 14 residues long.

The V gene is TRBV6-6, the J gene TRBJ2-1; D gene uncertain. The CDR3 runs to 12 residues. Germline CDR1 is MNHNY and CDR2 is SVGAGI (reference sequence). V shed 4 bases and J shed 8 bases, with 9 bases lying between them. CDR3 amino acids: CASSLLRDEQFF. CDR3 nucleotide sequence: TGTGCCAGCAGTTTACTTAGGGATGAGCAGTTCTTC.

This chain joins TRBV6-7 and TRBJ2-2; TRBD2 agrees at 9 bases. TRBV6-7 is reported as an ORF; its role is uncertain. The ends lost 5 bases at V and 7 bases at J; junction bases unmatched: 11. The CDR3 has 16 residues. Written as DNA, the CDR3 is TGTGCCAGCAGTCTCTCAAGCTTAGCGGGAGACGGGGAGCTGTTTTTT. This sequence encodes CASSLSSLAGDGELFF.

V gene TRBV10-1 combines with J gene TRBJ2-7; TRBD2 matches 8 bases. V was clipped by 2 bases and J by 6 bases; unmatched bases: 12. From germline, CDR1 is WNHNN and CDR2 SYGVQD (reference sequence). There are 16 residues in the CDR3. The DNA for the CDR3 is TGCGCCAGCAGTGAGATGGCGGGAGGTACCCGTAGCGAGCAGTACTTC. This sequence encodes CASSEMAGGTRSEQYF.

CDR3 residues: CASRDRDNYGYTF. CDR3 DNA sequence: TGTGCCAGCAGGGACAGGGATAACTATGGCTACACCTTC. The genes are TRBV2 and TRBJ1-2; 8 bases align to TRBD1. The CDR3 has 13 residues. With 6 bases clipped from V and 1 base from J, the junction kept 1 base outside the gene matches. CDR1 SNHLY and CDR2 FYNNEI come from the germline V gene.

This sequence joins TRBV7-2 and TRBJ2-1, with unresolved D. From germline, CDR1 is SGHTA and CDR2 FQGNSA. The V end lost 3 bases, the J end lost 9 bases, and 9 bases lay between the germline ends. This CDR3 spans 12 amino acids. Written as DNA, the CDR3 is TGTGCCAGCAGCTTTCTGAAGGCTGAGCAGTTCTTC. It specifies CASSFLKAEQFF.

The genes are TRBV9 and TRBJ1-5, with D possibly matching TRBD1 (5 bases). The CDR3 sequence is 12 residues long. The V end was cut by 7 bases, the J end by 4 bases, with 9 bases between. Germline V lookup: CDR1 SGDLS, CDR2 YYNGEE. CDR3 sequence reads: CASGAGNQPQHF. DNA of the CDR3: TGTGCCAGCGGGGCGGGGAATCAGCCCCAGCATTTT.

The chain joins TRBV7-2 to TRBJ1-2, with D perhaps TRBD1 (5 bases). Germline V lookup: CDR1 SGHTA, CDR2 FQGNSA. The CDR3 has 14 amino acids. V lost 4 bases and J lost 4, with 13 bases in between. The CDR3 sequence is CASSYVGGTYGYTF. CDR3 DNA sequence: TGTGCCAGCAGCTATGTTGGGGGTACCTATGGCTACACCTTC.

Turning to this clone: Distinct nucleotide sequences in the sample also encode this CDR3. The chain uses TRBV2 and TRBJ2-5; 11 bases line up with TRBD1. The CDR3 covers 15 residues. Germline CDR1 is SNHLY and CDR2 is FYNNEI. The ends lost 1 base at V and 3 bases at J; junction bases unmatched: 1. The chain's CDR3 is CASSEGTGGEETQYF. As DNA, the CDR3 is TGTGCCAGCAGTGAAGGGACAGGGGGCGAAGAGACCCAGTACTTC. The full variable domain, completed using reference TRBV2 and TRBJ2-5, is EPEVTQTPSHQVTQMGQEVILRCVPISNHLYFYWYRQILGQKVEFLVSFYNNEISEKSEIFDDQFSVERPDGSNFTLKIRSTKLEDSAMYFCASSEGTGGEETQYFGPGTRLLVL.

The chain recombines TRBV6-6 with TRBJ1-1, with TRBD1 matching over 9 bases. Germline V gene sequence: CDR1 MNHNY, CDR2 SVGAGI (reference sequence). Trimming took 7 bases from V and 0 from J; bases not matched to a gene: 9. The CDR3 spans 16 residues. The CDR3 region is CASTEQGAYLNTEAFF. In nucleotides, the CDR3 is TGTGCCAGCACCGAACAGGGGGCCTATTTGAACACTGAAGCTTTCTTT.

The chain is built from TRBV18 and TRBJ1-5; D unclear. The CDR3 totals 17 residues. Trimming pared 4 bases from V and 0 bases from J, leaving 16 bases between. Germline CDR1 reads KGHSH; CDR2 reads LQKENI. CDR3 amino acids: CASSQKRTEYSNQPQHF. CDR3 DNA: TGTGCCAGCTCACAAAAAAGGACGGAATATAGCAATCAGCCCCAGCATTTT.

The V gene is TRBV27, the J gene TRBJ2-3; a possible D gene is TRBD2 (6 bases). This CDR3 spans 14 amino acids. Trimming pared 3 bases from V and 2 bases from J, leaving 9 bases between. CDR1 is MNHEY, CDR2 SMNVEV, per germline (reference sequence). CDR3 region: CASSFGTPTDTQYF. DNA of the CDR3: TGTGCCAGCAGTTTTGGGACTCCCACAGATACGCAGTATTTT.

The chain employs TRBV5-1 and TRBJ2-1; D is unclear. Trimming shortened V by 0 bases and J by 6 bases, and 4 bases separated the two germline ends. CDR3 length equals 12 residues. Germline V gene lookup returns CDR1 SGHRS and CDR2 YFSETQ. CDR3: CASSLEFNEQFF. The CDR3 DNA reads as TGCGCCAGCAGCTTGGAATTCAATGAGCAGTTCTTC.

The rearrangement joins TRBV2 to TRBJ2-2; possibly TRBD1 for D (5 bases). CDR1 SNHLY and CDR2 FYNNEI come from the germline V gene. Trimming shortened V by 2 bases and J by 5 bases, and 18 bases separated the two germline ends. CDR3 length: 17 residues. CDR3 loop: CASSEWGRLGSTGELFF. CDR3 nucleotide sequence: TGTGCCAGCAGTGAATGGGGCAGGTTAGGATCGACCGGGGAGCTGTTTTTT.

In regard to this clone: Other DNA sequences in this sample translate to the same CDR3. The genes are TRBV4-2 and TRBJ2-2; 8 bases match TRBD2. Trimming removed 0 bases from V and 4 bases from J; junction bases left unmatched: 4. Germline CDR1 and CDR2: LGHNA and YNFKEQ. The CDR3 sequence is 16 residues long. CDR3 protein: CASSQELAGGTGELFF. CDR3 DNA: TGTGCCAGCAGCCAAGAACTCGCGGGAGGCACCGGGGAGCTGTTTTTT.

The chain carries TRBV5-8 and TRBJ1-4; no clear D gene. The CDR3 totals 14 residues. Per the germline V gene, CDR1 is SGHTS and CDR2 is YDEGEE. V gave up 0 bases and J gave up 6 bases, with 9 bases separating them. CDR3 nucleotides: TGTGCCAGCAGCTTGGACTCTAGGGATGAAAAACTGTTTTTT. Translating it yields CASSLDSRDEKLFF.